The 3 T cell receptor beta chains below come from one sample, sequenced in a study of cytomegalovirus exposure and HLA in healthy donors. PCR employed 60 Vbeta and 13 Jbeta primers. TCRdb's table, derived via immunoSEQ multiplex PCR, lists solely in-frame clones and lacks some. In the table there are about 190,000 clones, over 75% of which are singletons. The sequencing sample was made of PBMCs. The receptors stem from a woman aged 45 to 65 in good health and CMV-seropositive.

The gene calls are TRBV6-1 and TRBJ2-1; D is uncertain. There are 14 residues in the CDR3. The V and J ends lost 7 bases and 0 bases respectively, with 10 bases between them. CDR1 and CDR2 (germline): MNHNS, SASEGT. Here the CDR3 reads CASTPLSSYNEQFF. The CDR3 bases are TGTGCCAGCACTCCGCTGAGCTCCTACAATGAGCAGTTCTTC.

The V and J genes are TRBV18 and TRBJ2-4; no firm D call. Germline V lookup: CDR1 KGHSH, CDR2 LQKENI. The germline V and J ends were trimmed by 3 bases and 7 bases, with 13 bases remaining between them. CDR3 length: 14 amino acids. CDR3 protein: CASSPATVPNIQYF. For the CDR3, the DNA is TGTGCCAGCTCACCGGCCACCGTTCCCAACATTCAGTACTTC. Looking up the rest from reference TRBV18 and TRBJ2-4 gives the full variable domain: NAGVMQNPRHLVRRRGQEARLRCSPMKGHSHVYWYRQLPEEGLKFMVYLQKENIIDESGMPKERFSAEFPKEGPSILRIQQVVRGDSAAYFCASSPATVPNIQYFGAGTRLSVL.

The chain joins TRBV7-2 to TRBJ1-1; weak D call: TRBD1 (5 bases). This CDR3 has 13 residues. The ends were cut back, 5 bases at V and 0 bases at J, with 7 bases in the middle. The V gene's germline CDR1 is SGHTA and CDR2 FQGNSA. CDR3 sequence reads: CASSQDMNTEAFF. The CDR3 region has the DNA TGTGCCAGCAGCCAGGACATGAACACTGAAGCTTTCTTT. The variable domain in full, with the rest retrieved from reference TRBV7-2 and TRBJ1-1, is GAGVSQSPSNKVTEKGKDVELRCDPISGHTALYWYRQSLGQGLEFLIYFQGNSAPDKSGLPSDRFSAERTGGSVSTLTIQRTQQEDSAVYLCASSQDMNTEAFFGQGTRLTVV.